A selection of T cell receptor beta chains follows, all from one sample in a study of T cells in Graves' hyperthyroidism and ophthalmopathy. TCRdb re-called the multiplex PCR reads with MiXCR, one entry per CDR3 protein. The sample yields 340,000 or so distinct CDR3 sequences, roughly 18% seen once. The sequencing input was blood. The receptor set was obtained from a woman between 45 and 60 years old with Graves' hyperthyroidism. Both conserved end residues are part of each CDR3. A D gene is named only where the DNA matches it firmly. Expanded clones are given a class, and other clones once, few, many or no size at all.

CDR3 length	V gene	D gene	clone size	J gene	CDR3 DNA	CDR3 protein
15	TRBV12-3/TRBV12-4	NA	many	TRBJ2-5	TGTGCCAGCAGTTTAAGTAATAGCGGCTGGTGGTCCCAGTACTTC	CASSLSNSGWWSQYF
13	TRBV5-1	NA	NA	TRBJ1-2	TGCGCCAGCAGCGCTGGTCCAGGCTATGGCTACACCTTC	CASSAGPGYGYTF
19	TRBV27	NA	many	TRBJ2-1	TGTGCCAGCAGTTTATCGAGCCCGGGGGGCGCGGAGTGGTACAATGAGCAGTTCTTC	CASSLSSPGGAEWYNEQFF
11	TRBV28	NA	many	TRBJ1-5	TGTGCCAGCAGTTTAAGTCAGCCCCAGCATTTT	CASSLSQPQHF
15	TRBV5-1	NA	few	TRBJ2-6	TGCGCCAGCAGCCGGGCGGTCATGGGGGCCAACGTCCTGACTTTC	CASSRAVMGANVLTF
14	TRBV10-3	TRBD1	few	TRBJ2-5	TGTGCCATCAGTGGGGACAGGGACCAAGAGACCCAGTACTTC	CAISGDRDQETQYF
15	TRBV9	TRBD1	many	TRBJ1-5	TGTGCCAGCAGCGTAGGGGCAGGGGGTAATCAGCCCCAGCATTTT	CASSVGAGGNQPQHF
16	TRBV4-1	TRBD2	few	TRBJ2-7	TGCGCCAGCAGCCCCGGACTAGCGGGAGGGCAGGGCGAGCAGTACTTC	CASSPGLAGGQGEQYF
13	TRBV7-9	NA	many	TRBJ2-3	TGTGCCAGCAGCTTGTCGGGGGTGGATACGCAGTATTTT	CASSLSGVDTQYF
15	TRBV18	NA	many	TRBJ2-2	TGTGCCAGCTCAGCCGGGACCCCCGATGCCGGGGAGCTGTTTTTT	CASSAGTPDAGELFF
15	TRBV20-1	NA	NA	TRBJ2-1	TGCAGTGCTCGCATGGGGTGGCAGGGAGACAATGAGCAGTTCTTC	CSARMGWQGDNEQFF
14	TRBV9	TRBD1	NA	TRBJ1-2	TGTGCCAGCAGCGTAGGAGGGACAGGCTATGGCTACACCTTC	CASSVGGTGYGYTF
17	TRBV12-5	TRBD2	NA	TRBJ2-2	TGTGCTAGCAGCCGTTCGAGCGGGGGGGTGAAAACCGGGGAGCTGTTTTTT	CASSRSSGGVKTGELFF
13	TRBV30	NA	many	TRBJ1-5	TGTGCCTGGAGTGAGGGAGGGCATCAGCCCCAGCATTTT	CAWSEGGHQPQHF
15	TRBV27	NA	many	TRBJ1-1	TGTGCCAGCAGTTTATCGTTAGGGGTAACCACTGAAGCTTTCTTT	CASSLSLGVTTEAFF
15	TRBV7-9	NA	NA	TRBJ2-6	TGTGCCAGCAGCTCGGACGCGTCTGGGGCCAACGTCCTGACTTTC	CASSSDASGANVLTF
14	TRBV14	NA	NA	TRBJ2-1	TGTGCCAGCAGCCGGGGGGCCACCTACAATGAGCAGTTCTTC	CASSRGATYNEQFF
14	TRBV2	NA	few	TRBJ2-1	TGTGCCAGCAGTGATTGGAACTCCGTAGGCGAGCAGTTCTTC	CASSDWNSVGEQFF
13	TRBV12-5	NA	few	TRBJ1-1	TGTGCTAGTGGGAAAACAGGGAGCCCTGAAGCTTTCTTT	CASGKTGSPEAFF
15	TRBV2	NA	NA	TRBJ2-1	TGTGCCAGCAGTGAAGCCCTAGCAGGGGGGGATGAGCAGTTCTTC	CASSEALAGGDEQFF
14	TRBV7-9	NA	many	TRBJ1-1	TGTGCCAGCAGCGCTATCGCAATGTACACTGAAGCTTTCTTT	CASSAIAMYTEAFF
14	TRBV28	NA	NA	TRBJ2-3	TGTGCCAGCAGGAAACAAAGCGGGACAGATACGCAGTATTTT	CASRKQSGTDTQYF
14	TRBV11-2	TRBD1	few	TRBJ2-2	TGTGCCAGCAGGGACAGGGCGAACACCGGGGAGCTGTTTTTT	CASRDRANTGELFF
13	TRBV10-3	NA	few	TRBJ1-2	TGTGCCATCAGTGATGATGGGTCCTATGGCTACACCTTC	CAISDDGSYGYTF
16	TRBV6-4	NA	NA	TRBJ1-6	TGTGCCAGGGAGATGTTGGAACGTTCCTATAATTCACCCCTCCACTTT	CAREMLERSYNSPLHF
15	TRBV10-3	TRBD1	NA	TRBJ1-2	TGTGCCATCAGTCCCCCGGACAGGGACGAGTATGGCTACACCTTC	CAISPPDRDEYGYTF
16	TRBV7-8	NA	many	TRBJ2-2	TGTGCCAGCAGCCCCCCCCCGCCATCTCGCACCGGGGAGCTGTTTTTT	CASSPPPPSRTGELFF
13	TRBV20-1	TRBD2	few	TRBJ2-4	TGCAGTGCTAGAGATTTTCTAAGCGGGGATCAGTACTTC	CSARDFLSGDQYF
17	TRBV12-3/TRBV12-4	NA	NA	TRBJ2-5	TGTGCCAGCAGTTTAGCGCGGGGCGGGGTGGAGCAAGAGTCCCAGTACTTC	CASSLARGGVEQESQYF
14	TRBV3-1	NA	NA	TRBJ1-2	TGTGCCAGCAGCCGGGGACCCTCTAACTATGGCTACACCTTC	CASSRGPSNYGYTF
16	TRBV29-1	TRBD2	NA	TRBJ2-1	TGCAGCGTGGCGGGGACTAGCGGGAGTTCCTACAATGAGCAGTTCTTC	CSVAGTSGSSYNEQFF
13	TRBV19	NA	NA	TRBJ1-2	TGTGCCAGTAGTATACCCGGGAACTATGGCTACACCTTC	CASSIPGNYGYTF
16	TRBV7-8	TRBD1	NA	TRBJ1-1	TGTGCCAGCAGCCCTAGGACAGGGAGATTGAACACTGAAGCTTTCTTT	CASSPRTGRLNTEAFF
15	TRBV7-2	NA	many	TRBJ1-4	TGTGCCAGCAGCTTCCGGCCCGCAACTAATGAAAAACTGTTTTTT	CASSFRPATNEKLFF
16	TRBV27	NA	NA	TRBJ2-7	TGTGCCAGCAGTCCCAAAGACCCCCGGACCTCCTACGAGCAGTACTTC	CASSPKDPRTSYEQYF
15	TRBV10-1	TRBD2	NA	TRBJ2-1	TGCGCCAGCAGTGAAGGGCCTAGCGGGAGCCGAGAGCAGTTCTTC	CASSEGPSGSREQFF
14	TRBV19	NA	NA	TRBJ2-5	TGTGCCAGTTCGTTTGGACAGAACCAAGAGACCCAGTACTTC	CASSFGQNQETQYF
14	TRBV5-1	NA	many	TRBJ2-3	TGCGCCAGCAGCGCCGGGACATCCACAGATACGCAGTATTTT	CASSAGTSTDTQYF
17	TRBV7-9	TRBD2	NA	TRBJ2-3	TGTGCCAGCAGCTCCTCTCCGGGGGGGCCGGGCACAGATACGCAGTATTTT	CASSSSPGGPGTDTQYF
18	TRBV5-4	TRBD2	NA	TRBJ2-1	TGTGCCAGCAGCCCGACTAGCGGGGGGGCCAGCTCCTACAATGAGCAGTTCTTC	CASSPTSGGASSYNEQFF
12	TRBV6-1	NA	many	TRBJ2-3	TGTGCCAGCAGTTTCGTTACAGATACGCAGTATTTT	CASSFVTDTQYF
15	TRBV5-5	NA	NA	TRBJ2-6	TGTGCCAGCAGCTTCCAGGGGACTGGGGCCAACGTCCTGACTTTC	CASSFQGTGANVLTF
14	TRBV19	NA	NA	TRBJ1-5	TGTGCCAGTAGTTTACCCGGGACGTATCAGCCCCAGCATTTT	CASSLPGTYQPQHF
17	TRBV28	TRBD2	many	TRBJ2-1	TGTGCCAGCAGCACGGAGCAGGTACTAGCGGAAGGGGATGAGCAGTTCTTC	CASSTEQVLAEGDEQFF
15	TRBV4-1	TRBD2	few	TRBJ2-3	TGCGCCAGCAGCCAGGCCGGGAGGGCGATAGATACGCAGTATTTT	CASSQAGRAIDTQYF
15	TRBV20-1	NA	NA	TRBJ2-2	TGCAGTGCAACCGAACAGGGCGCGAGGACCGGGGAGCTGTTTTTT	CSATEQGARTGELFF
15	TRBV5-1	NA	many	TRBJ2-1	TGCGCCAGCAGCTTCGGCGGAACCTCCTACAATGAGCAGTTCTTC	CASSFGGTSYNEQFF
15	TRBV18	NA	many	TRBJ1-1	TGTGCCAGCTCTAAGCAGGGGACCATGAACACTGAAGCTTTCTTT	CASSKQGTMNTEAFF
17	TRBV4-1	TRBD2	NA	TRBJ2-1	TGCGCCAGCAGCCCCTACAGGACTAGCGGGGGGGACAATGAGCAGTTCTTC	CASSPYRTSGGDNEQFF
11	TRBV12-3/TRBV12-4	NA	NA	TRBJ1-1	TGTGCCACACGAGAAAACACTGAAGCTTTCTTT	CATRENTEAFF